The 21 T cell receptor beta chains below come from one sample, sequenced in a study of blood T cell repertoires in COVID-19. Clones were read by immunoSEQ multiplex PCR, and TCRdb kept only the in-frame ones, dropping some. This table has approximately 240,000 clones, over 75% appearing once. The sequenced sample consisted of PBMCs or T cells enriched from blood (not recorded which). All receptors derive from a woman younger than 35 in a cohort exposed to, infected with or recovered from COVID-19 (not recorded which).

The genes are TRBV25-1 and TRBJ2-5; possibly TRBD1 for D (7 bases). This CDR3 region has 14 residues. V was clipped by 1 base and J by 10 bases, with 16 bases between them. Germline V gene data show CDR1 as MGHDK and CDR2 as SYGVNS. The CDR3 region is CASSESGLQGGQYF. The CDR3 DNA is TGTGCCAGCAGTGAATCGGGTCTTCAGGGGGGCCAGTACTTC.

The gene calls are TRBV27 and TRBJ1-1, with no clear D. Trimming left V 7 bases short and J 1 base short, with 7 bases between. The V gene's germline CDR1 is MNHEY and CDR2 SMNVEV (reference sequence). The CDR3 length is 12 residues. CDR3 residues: CASKRWNTEAFF. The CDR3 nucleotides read TGTGCCAGCAAGAGGTGGAACACTGAAGCTTTCTTT.

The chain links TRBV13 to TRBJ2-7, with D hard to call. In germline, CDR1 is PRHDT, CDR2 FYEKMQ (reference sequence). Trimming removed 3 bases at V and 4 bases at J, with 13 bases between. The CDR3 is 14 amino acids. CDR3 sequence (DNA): TGTGCCAGCAGCTTGGGCCTCGGTAGGTACGAGCAGTACTTC. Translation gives CASSLGLGRYEQYF.

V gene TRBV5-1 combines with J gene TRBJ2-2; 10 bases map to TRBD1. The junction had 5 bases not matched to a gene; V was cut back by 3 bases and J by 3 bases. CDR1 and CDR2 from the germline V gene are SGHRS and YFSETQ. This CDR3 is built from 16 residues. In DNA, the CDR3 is TGCGCCAGCAGCTCCGGACAGGGGGTTCACACCGGGGAGCTGTTTTTT. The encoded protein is CASSSGQGVHTGELFF.

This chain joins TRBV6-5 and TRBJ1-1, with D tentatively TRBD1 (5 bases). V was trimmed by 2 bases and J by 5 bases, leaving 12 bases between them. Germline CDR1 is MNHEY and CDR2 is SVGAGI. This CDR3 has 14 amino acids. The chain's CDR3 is CASSYVRGGTEAFF. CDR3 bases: TGTGCCAGCAGTTACGTGAGGGGAGGGACTGAAGCTTTCTTT.

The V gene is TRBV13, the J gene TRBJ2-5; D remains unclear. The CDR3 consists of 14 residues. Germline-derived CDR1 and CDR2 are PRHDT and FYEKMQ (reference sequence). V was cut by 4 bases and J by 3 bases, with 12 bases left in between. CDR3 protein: CASSSRDWEETQYF. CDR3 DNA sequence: TGTGCCAGCAGCTCCCGAGACTGGGAAGAGACCCAGTACTTC.

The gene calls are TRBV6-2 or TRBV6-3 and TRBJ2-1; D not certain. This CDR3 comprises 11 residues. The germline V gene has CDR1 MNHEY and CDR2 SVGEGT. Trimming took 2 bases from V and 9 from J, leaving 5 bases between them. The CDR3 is CASSYPSEQFF. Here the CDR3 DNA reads TGTGCCAGCAGTTACCCCAGTGAGCAGTTCTTC.

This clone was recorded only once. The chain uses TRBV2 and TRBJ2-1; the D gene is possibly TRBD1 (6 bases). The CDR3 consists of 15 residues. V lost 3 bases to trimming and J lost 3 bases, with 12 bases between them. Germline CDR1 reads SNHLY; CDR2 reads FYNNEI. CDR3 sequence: CASSEAQGFYNEQFF. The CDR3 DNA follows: TGTGCCAGCAGTGAGGCACAGGGCTTCTACAATGAGCAGTTCTTC. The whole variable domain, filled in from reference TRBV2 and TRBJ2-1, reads EPEVTQTPSHQVTQMGQEVILRCVPISNHLYFYWYRQILGQKVEFLVSFYNNEISEKSEIFDDQFSVERPDGSNFTLKIRSTKLEDSAMYFCASSEAQGFYNEQFFGPGTRLTVL.

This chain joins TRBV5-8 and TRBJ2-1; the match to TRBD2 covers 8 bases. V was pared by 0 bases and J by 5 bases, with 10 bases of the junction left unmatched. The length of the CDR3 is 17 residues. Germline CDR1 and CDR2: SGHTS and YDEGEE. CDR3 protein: CASSLVVFGGAHNEQFF. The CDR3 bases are TGTGCCAGCAGCTTGGTTGTTTTCGGGGGGGCCCACAATGAGCAGTTCTTC.

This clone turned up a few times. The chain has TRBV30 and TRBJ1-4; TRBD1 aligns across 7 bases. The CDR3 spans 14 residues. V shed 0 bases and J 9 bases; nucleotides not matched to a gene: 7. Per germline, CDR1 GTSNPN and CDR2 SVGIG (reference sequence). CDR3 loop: CAWSVRGGGQKLFF. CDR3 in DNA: TGTGCCTGGAGTGTACGCGGAGGGGGCCAAAAACTGTTTTTT. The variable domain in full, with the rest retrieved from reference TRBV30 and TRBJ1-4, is SQTIHQWPATLVQPVGSPLSLECTVEGTSNPNLYWYRQAAGRGLQLLFYSVGIGQISSEVPQNLSASRPQDRQFILSSKKLLLSDSGFYLCAWSVRGGGQKLFFGSGTQLSVL.

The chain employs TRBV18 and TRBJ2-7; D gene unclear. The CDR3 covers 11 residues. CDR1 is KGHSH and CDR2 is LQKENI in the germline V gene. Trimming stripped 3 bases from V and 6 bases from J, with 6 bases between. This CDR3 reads CASSPALEQYF. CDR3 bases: TGTGCCAGCTCACCGGCCCTCGAGCAGTACTTC.

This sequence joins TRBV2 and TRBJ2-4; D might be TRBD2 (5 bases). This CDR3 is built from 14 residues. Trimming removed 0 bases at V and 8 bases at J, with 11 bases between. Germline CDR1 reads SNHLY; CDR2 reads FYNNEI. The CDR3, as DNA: TGTGCCAGCAGTGAAGCCTACGGGATGGACATTCAGTACTTC. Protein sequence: CASSEAYGMDIQYF.

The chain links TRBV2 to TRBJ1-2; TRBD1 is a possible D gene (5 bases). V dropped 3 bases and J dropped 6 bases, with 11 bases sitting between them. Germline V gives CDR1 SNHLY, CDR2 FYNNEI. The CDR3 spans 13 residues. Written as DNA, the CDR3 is TGTGCCAGCAGTGACAGGGCCTCCGATGGCTACACCTTC. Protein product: CASSDRASDGYTF.

The DNA for the CDR3 is TGTGCCTGGAGTGACGGCGGGAGCTACGAGCAGTACTTC. Translating it yields CAWSDGGSYEQYF. The rearrangement joins TRBV30 to TRBJ2-7; 7 positions match TRBD2. Germline CDR1 reads GTSNPN; CDR2 reads SVGIG (reference sequence). The CDR3 runs 13 residues. V shed 1 base, J shed 3 bases, and the junction held 3 bases outside the gene matches.

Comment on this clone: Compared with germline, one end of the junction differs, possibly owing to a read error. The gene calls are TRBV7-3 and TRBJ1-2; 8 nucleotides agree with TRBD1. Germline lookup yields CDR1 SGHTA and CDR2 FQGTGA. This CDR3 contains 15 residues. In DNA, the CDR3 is TGTGCCAGCAGCCTAACCCGGGACAGGAGGGAGGGCTACACCTTC. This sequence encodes CASSLTRDRREGYTF. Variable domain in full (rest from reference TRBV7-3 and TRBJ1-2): GAGVSQTPSNKVTEKGKYVELRCDPISGHTALYWYRQSLGQGPEFLIYFQGTGAADDSGLPNDRFFAVRPEGSVSTLKIQRTERGDSAVYLCASSLTRDRREGYTFGSGTRLTVV.

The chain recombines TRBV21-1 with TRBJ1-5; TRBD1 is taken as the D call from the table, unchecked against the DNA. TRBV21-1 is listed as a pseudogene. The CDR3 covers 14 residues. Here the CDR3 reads CASRTGFGNQPQHF. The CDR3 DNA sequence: TGTGCCAGCAGGACAGGGTTTGGCAATCAGCCCCAGCATTTT.

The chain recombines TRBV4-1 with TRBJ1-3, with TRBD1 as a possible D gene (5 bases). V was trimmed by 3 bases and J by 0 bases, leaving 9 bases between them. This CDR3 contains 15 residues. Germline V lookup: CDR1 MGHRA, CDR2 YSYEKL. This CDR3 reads CASSQWTSSGNTIYF. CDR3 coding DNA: TGCGCCAGCAGCCAGTGGACAAGCTCTGGAAACACCATATATTTT.

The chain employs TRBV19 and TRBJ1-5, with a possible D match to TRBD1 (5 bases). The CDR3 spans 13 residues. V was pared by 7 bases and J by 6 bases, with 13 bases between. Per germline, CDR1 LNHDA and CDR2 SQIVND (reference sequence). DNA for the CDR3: TGTGCCAGTAAGGGGCGTGTGGGTCAGCCCCAGCATTTT. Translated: CASKGRVGQPQHF. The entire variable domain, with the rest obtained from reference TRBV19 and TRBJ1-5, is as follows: DGGITQSPKYLFRKEGQNVTLSCEQNLNHDAMYWYRQDPGQGLRLIYYSQIVNDFQKGDIAEGYSVSREKKESFPLTVTSAQKNPTAFYLCASKGRVGQPQHFGDGTRLSIL.

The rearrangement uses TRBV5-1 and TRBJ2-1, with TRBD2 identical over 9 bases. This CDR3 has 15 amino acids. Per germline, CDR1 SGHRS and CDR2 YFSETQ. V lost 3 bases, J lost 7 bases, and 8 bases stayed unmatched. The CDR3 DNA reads TGCGCCAGCAGCTCGTCTAGCGGGATTAGGAATGAGCAGTTCTTC. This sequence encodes CASSSSSGIRNEQFF.

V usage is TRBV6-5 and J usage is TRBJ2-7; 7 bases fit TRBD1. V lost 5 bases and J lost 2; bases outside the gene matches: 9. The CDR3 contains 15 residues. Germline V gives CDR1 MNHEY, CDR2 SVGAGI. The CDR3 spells CASSRGTAQTYEQYF. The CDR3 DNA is TGTGCCAGCAGTCGAGGGACAGCCCAGACCTACGAGCAGTACTTC.

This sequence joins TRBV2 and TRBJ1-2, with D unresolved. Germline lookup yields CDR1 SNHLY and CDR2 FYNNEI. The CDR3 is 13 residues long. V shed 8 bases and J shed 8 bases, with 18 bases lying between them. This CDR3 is CASQVARFGGYTF. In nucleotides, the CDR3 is TGTGCCAGCCAGGTGGCCAGGTTCGGCGGCTACACCTTC.